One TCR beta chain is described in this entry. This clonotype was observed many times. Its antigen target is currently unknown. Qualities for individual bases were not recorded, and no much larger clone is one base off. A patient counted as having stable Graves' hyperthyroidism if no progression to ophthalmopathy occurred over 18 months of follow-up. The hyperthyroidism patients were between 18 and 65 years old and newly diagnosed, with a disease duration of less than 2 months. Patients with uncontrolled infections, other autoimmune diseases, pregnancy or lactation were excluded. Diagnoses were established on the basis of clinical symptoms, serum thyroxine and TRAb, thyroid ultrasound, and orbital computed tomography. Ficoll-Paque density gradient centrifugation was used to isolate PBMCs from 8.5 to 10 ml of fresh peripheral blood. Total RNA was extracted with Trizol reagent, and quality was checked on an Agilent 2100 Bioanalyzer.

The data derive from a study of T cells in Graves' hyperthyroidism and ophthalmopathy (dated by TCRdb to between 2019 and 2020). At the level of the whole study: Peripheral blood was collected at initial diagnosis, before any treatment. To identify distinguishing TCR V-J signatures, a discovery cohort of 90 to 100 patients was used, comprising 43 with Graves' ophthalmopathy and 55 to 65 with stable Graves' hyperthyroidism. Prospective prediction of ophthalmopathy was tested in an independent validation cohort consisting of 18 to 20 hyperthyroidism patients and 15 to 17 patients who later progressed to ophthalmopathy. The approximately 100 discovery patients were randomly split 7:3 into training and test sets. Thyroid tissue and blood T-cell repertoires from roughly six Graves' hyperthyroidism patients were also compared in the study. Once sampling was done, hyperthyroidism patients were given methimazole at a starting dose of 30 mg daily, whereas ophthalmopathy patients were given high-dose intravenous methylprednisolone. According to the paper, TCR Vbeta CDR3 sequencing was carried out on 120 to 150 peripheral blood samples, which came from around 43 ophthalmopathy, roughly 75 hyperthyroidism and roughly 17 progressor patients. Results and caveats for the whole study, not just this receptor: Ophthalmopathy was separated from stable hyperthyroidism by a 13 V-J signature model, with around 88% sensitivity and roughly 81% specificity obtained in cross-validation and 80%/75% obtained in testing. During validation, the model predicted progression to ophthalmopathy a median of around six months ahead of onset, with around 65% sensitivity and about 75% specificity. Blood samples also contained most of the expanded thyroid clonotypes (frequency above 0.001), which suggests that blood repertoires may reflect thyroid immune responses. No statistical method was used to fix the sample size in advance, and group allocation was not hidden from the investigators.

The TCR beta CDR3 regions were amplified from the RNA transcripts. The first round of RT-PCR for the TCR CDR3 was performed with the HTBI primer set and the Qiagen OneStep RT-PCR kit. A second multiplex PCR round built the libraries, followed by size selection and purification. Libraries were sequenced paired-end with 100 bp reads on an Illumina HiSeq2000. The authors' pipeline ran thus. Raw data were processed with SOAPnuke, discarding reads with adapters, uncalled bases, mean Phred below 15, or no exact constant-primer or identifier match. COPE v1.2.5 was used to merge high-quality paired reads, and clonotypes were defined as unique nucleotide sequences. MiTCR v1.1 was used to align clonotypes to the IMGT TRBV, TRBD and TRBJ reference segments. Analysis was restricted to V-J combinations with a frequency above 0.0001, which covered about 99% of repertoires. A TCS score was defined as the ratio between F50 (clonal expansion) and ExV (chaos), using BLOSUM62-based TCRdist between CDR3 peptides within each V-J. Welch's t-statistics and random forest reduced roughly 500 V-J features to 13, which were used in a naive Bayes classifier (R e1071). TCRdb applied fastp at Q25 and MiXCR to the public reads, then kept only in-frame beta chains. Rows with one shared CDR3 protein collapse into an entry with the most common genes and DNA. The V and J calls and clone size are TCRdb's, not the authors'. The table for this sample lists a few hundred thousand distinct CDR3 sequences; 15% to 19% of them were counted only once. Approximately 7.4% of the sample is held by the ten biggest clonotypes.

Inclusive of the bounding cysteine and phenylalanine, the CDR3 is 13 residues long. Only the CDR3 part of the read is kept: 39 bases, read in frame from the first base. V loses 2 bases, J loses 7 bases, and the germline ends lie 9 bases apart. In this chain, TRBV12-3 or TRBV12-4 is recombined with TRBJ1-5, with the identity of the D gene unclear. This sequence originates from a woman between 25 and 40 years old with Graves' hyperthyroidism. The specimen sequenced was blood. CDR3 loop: CASSLSSGQPQHF. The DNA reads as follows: TGTGCCAGCAGTTTAAGTAGTGGGCAGCCCCAGCATTTT.